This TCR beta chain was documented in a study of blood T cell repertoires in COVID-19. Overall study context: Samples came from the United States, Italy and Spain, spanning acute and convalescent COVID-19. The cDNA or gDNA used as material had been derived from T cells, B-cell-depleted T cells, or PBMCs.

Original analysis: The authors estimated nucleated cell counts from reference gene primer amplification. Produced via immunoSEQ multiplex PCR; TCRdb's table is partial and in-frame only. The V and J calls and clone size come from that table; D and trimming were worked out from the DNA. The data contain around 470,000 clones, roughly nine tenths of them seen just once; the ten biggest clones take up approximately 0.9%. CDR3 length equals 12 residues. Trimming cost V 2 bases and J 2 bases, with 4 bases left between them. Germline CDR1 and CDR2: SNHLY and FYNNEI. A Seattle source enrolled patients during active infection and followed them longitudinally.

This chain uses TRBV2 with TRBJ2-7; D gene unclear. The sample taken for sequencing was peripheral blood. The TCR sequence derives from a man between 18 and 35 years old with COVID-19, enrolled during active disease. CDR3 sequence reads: CASSERAYEQYF. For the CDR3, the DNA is TGTGCCAGCAGTGAACGGGCCTACGAGCAGTACTTC.